This T cell receptor beta chain stems from a study of T cells in Graves' hyperthyroidism and ophthalmopathy. Overall study results and limits: Clonotypes that were expanded in thyroid above 0.001 mostly appeared in blood too.

TCR beta CDR3 regions were amplified from RNA. HTBI primers were used for first-round RT-PCR of the TCR CDR3. MiXCR, applied by TCRdb to the multiplex PCR reads, yields one record per CDR3 protein. The sample records about 720,000 distinct CDR3 sequences, over 15% being singletons. About this clonotype itself: Its antigen is still unknown.

J lost 4 bases, V lost 4 bases, and 4 bases had no gene match. CDR1 and CDR2 from the germline V gene are MNHNS and SASEGT. The length of the CDR3 is 14 residues. Material for sequencing was blood. The rearrangement joins TRBV6-1 to TRBJ2-7; TRBD1 matches 10 bases. This clonotype originated in a woman in her fifties or sixties with Graves' hyperthyroidism that later progressed to Graves' ophthalmopathy. The CDR3 bases are TGTGCCAGCAGTGCGGGGGACAGGGGTTACGAGCAGTACTTC. Its translation: CASSAGDRGYEQYF.